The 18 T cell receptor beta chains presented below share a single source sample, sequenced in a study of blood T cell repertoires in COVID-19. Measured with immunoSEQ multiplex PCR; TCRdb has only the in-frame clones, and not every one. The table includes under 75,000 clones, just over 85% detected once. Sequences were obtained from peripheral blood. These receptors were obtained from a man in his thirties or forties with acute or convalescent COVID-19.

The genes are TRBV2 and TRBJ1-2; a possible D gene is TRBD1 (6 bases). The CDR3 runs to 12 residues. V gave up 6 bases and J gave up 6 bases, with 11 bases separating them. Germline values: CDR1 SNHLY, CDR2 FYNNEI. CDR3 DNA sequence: TGTGCCAGCAGGAAACAGGGTGATGGCTACACCTTC. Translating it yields CASRKQGDGYTF.

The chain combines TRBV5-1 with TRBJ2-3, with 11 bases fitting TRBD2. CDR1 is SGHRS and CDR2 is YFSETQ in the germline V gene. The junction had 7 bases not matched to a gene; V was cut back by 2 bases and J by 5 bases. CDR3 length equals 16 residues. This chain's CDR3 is CASSFELAGEGDTQYF. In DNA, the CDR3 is TGCGCCAGCAGCTTTGAACTAGCGGGAGAGGGAGATACGCAGTATTTT.

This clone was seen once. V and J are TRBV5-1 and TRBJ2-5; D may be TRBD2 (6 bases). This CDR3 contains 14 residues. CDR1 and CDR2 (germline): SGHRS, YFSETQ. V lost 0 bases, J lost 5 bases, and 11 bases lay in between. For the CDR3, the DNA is TGCGCCAGCAGCTTGGGCGGGGTGAGGGAGACCCAGTACTTC. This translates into CASSLGGVRETQYF.

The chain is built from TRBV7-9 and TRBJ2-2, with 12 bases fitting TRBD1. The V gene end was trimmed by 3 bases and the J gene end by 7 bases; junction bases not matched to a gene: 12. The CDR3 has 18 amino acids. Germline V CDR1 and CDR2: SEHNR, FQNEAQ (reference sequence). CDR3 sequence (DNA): TGTGCCAGCAGCTTCCCCCGGGACAGGGGGCGCATTGGCGGGGAGCTGTTTTTT. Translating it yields CASSFPRDRGRIGGELFF.

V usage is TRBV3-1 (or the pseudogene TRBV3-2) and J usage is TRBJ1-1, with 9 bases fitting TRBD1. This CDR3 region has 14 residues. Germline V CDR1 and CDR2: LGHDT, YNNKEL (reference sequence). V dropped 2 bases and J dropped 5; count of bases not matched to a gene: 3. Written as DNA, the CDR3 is TGTGCCAGCAGCCAATTGGACAGGGGTACTGAAGCTTTCTTT. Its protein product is CASSQLDRGTEAFF.

The CDR3 here is CATERDRKETQYF. The DNA for the CDR3 is TGTGCCACCGAACGGGACAGAAAAGAGACCCAGTACTTC. This sequence joins TRBV6-5 and TRBJ2-5, with 7 bases that match TRBD1. Germline CDR1 and CDR2: MNHEY and SVGAGI. J gave up 3 bases and V 10 bases, and 8 bases lay outside the gene matches. The CDR3 runs 13 residues.

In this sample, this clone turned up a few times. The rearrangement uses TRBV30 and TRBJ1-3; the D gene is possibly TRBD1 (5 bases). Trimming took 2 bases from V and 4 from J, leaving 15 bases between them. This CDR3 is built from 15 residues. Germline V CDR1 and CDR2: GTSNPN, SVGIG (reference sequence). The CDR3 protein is CAWSPQGVLGNTIYF. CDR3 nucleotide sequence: TGTGCCTGGAGTCCTCAAGGGGTTCTAGGAAACACCATATATTTT. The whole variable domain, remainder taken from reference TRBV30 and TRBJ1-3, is SQTIHQWPATLVQPVGSPLSLECTVEGTSNPNLYWYRQAAGRGLQLLFYSVGIGQISSEVPQNLSASRPQDRQFILSSKKLLLSDSGFYLCAWSPQGVLGNTIYFGEGSWLTVV.

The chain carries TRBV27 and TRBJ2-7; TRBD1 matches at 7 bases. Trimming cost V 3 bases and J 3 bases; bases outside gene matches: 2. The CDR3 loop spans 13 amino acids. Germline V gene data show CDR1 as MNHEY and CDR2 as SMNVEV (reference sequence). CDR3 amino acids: CASSFGTDYEQYF. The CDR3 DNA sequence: TGTGCCAGCAGTTTTGGGACAGACTACGAGCAGTACTTC.

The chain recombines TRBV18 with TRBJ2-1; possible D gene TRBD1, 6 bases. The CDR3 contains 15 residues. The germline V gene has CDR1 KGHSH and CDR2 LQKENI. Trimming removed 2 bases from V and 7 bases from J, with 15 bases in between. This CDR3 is CASSPNELGTNEQFF. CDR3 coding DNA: TGTGCCAGCTCACCAAATGAGTTGGGGACAAATGAGCAGTTCTTC.

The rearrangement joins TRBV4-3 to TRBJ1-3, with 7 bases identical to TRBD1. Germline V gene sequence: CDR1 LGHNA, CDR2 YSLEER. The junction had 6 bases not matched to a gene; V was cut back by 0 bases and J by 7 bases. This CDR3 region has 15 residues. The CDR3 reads CASSQDVGQSNTIYF. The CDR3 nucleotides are TGCGCCAGCAGCCAAGACGTGGGACAGTCGAACACCATATATTTT.

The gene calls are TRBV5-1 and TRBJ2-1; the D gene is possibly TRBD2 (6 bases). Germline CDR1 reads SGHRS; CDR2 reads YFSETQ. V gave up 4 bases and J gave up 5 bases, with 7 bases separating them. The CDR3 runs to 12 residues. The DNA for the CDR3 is TGCGCCAGCAGCCGCGGGAACAATGAGCAGTTCTTC. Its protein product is CASSRGNNEQFF.

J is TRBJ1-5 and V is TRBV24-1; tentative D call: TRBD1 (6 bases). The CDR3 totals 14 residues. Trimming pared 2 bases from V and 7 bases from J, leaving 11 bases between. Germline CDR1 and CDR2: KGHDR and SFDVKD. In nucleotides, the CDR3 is TGTGCCACCAGTGATTCAGGGGCTGGGCAGCCCCAGCATTTT. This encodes CATSDSGAGQPQHF.

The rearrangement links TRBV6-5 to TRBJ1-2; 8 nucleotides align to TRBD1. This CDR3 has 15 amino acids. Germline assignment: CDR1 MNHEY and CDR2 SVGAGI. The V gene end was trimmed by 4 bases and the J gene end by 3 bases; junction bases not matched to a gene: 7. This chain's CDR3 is CASSSHRGGDYGYTF. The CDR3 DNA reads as TGTGCCAGCAGTTCCCACAGGGGGGGGGACTATGGCTACACCTTC.

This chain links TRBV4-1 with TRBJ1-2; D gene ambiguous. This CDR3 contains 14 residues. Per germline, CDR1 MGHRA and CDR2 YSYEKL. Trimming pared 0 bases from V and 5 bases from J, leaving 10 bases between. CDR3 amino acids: CASSQDRLTYGYTF. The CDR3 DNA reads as TGCGCCAGCAGCCAAGACCGACTTACTTATGGCTACACCTTC.

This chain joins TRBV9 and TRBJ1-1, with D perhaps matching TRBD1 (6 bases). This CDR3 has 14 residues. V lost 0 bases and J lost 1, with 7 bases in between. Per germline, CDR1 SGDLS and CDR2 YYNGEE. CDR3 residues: CASSVGGPNTEAFF. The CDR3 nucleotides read TGTGCCAGCAGCGTAGGGGGGCCGAACACTGAAGCTTTCTTT.

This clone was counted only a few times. The CDR3 region has the DNA TGCGCCAGCAGGCCGGGACTAGCCCCAGATACGCAGTATTTT. Amino acids: CASRPGLAPDTQYF. The chain couples TRBV5-1 to TRBJ2-3, with 9 bases that match TRBD2. V trimming: 5 bases; J trimming: 4 bases; junction bases outside the gene matches: 5. This CDR3 spans 14 amino acids. Looked up from germline, CDR1 is SGHRS and CDR2 is YFSETQ. The whole variable domain, remainder taken from reference TRBV5-1 and TRBJ2-3, is KAGVTQTPRYLIKTRGQQVTLSCSPISGHRSVSWYQQTPGQGLQFLFEYFSETQRNKGNFPGRFSGRQFSNSRSEMNVSTLELGDSALYLCASRPGLAPDTQYFGPGTRLTVL.

The CDR3 region has the DNA TGTGCCAGCGGGAGGGGGAGTGGGGGGAGGGAGACCCAGTACTTC. Its protein is CASGRGSGGRETQYF. The chain employs TRBV2 and TRBJ2-5; weak D call: TRBD2 (7 bases). The CDR3 runs 15 residues. Per the germline V gene, CDR1 is SNHLY and CDR2 is FYNNEI. V lost 8 bases and J 5 bases, leaving 21 bases between the germline ends.

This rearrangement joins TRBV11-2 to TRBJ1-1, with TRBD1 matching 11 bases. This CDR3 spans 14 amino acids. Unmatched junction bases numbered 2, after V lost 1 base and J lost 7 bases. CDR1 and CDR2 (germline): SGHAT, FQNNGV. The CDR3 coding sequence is TGTGCCAGCAGCTTAGGGGACAGGGGGGGTGAAGCTTTCTTT. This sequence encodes CASSLGDRGGEAFF.